Given below is one TCR beta chain in context. What it recognizes is unknown. The sample holds other DNA sequences that translate to the same CDR3. These data are taken from a study of cytomegalovirus exposure and HLA in healthy donors. Study-level findings and limits: Prior analysis indicated that the majority of TCR beta V segments exhibited productivity approximately 90% or approximately 30% of the time.

V gave up 4 bases and J gave up 2 bases, with 8 bases separating them. This CDR3 comprises 14 residues. CDR1 is MNHEY, CDR2 SVGAGI, per germline. Amplification used 60 Vbeta primers and 13 Jbeta primers. The protocol was immunoSEQ multiplex PCR, while the TCRdb copy is restricted to in-frame clones and leaves out a portion. The sample carries approximately 150,000 clones, about four fifths recorded once. This sequence was found in a male donor in good health and CMV-seropositive. The specimen was PBMCs. The rearrangement joins TRBV6-5 to TRBJ2-2; D uncertain. The CDR3 region is CASSSGPNTGELFF. CDR3 nucleotides: TGTGCCAGCAGTTCAGGCCCTAACACCGGGGAGCTGTTTTTT.